The 12 T cell receptor beta chains reported below all come from one sample, sequenced in a study of cytomegalovirus exposure and HLA in healthy donors. Primers included in the PCR were 60 Vbeta and 13 Jbeta primers. Method: immunoSEQ multiplex PCR; TCRdb's copy keeps in-frame clones and lacks some. The table includes 140,000 or so clones, roughly 80% detected once. Sequencing input: PBMCs. The receptors come from a middle-aged woman in good health and CMV-seropositive.

This clone was seen just once. This chain uses TRBV5-4 with TRBJ1-1; 7 bases are a match to TRBD1. The CDR3 length is 14 residues. The germline gives CDR1 SGHNT, CDR2 YYREEE (reference sequence). J was trimmed by 2 bases and V by 2 bases; bases with no gene match: 3. The CDR3 DNA reads TGTGCCAGCAGCTTTGACAGGGATAACACTGAAGCTTTCTTT. This translates into CASSFDRDNTEAFF.

V and J are TRBV5-1 and TRBJ1-2, with 8 bases that match TRBD1. Germline V gene data show CDR1 as SGHRS and CDR2 as YFSETQ. The CDR3 contains 14 residues. The J segment lost 4 bases and the V segment lost 4 bases, leaving 6 bases of the junction unmatched. CDR3 coding DNA: TGCGCCAGCAGCACGGACAGGGAGAGCTATGGCTACACCTTC. It specifies CASSTDRESYGYTF.

The V call is TRBV7-6, the J call TRBJ2-7, with 8 bases fitting TRBD2. Trimming cost V 0 bases and J 6 bases; bases outside gene matches: 10. The germline V gene has CDR1 SGHVS and CDR2 FNYEAQ. The CDR3 is made up of 16 amino acids. In nucleotides, the CDR3 is TGTGCCAGCAGCTTAGCATTAGCGGGAAACCGCCCCGAGCAGTACTTC. Protein: CASSLALAGNRPEQYF.

The gene calls are TRBV6-5 and TRBJ1-2, with 7 bases that match TRBD1. V gave up 1 base and J gave up 8 bases; unmatched junction bases: 7. CDR1 MNHEY and CDR2 SVGAGI come from the germline V gene. This CDR3 has 14 residues. CDR3 sequence: CASSYLGTEGGYTF. CDR3 DNA sequence: TGTGCCAGCAGTTACTTGGGGACAGAAGGGGGCTACACCTTC.

This clone appeared once. V is TRBV13 and J is TRBJ2-5; TRBD1 is a possible D gene (6 bases). The J call may not be correct, given that the DNA end is closer to TRBJ2-7. CDR1 and CDR2 (germline): PRHDT, FYEKMQ (reference sequence). This CDR3 is 12 amino acids long. CDR3 sequence: CASSTRGYEQYF. The CDR3 coding sequence is TGTGCCAGCAGCACCAGGGGCTACGAGCAGTACTTC.

This clone was seen just once. The chain has TRBV10-1 and TRBJ2-3, with a possible D match to TRBD2 (5 bases). Trimming took off 3 bases at V and 2 bases at J, with 6 bases between the two ends. The CDR3 is 13 residues long. Per germline, CDR1 WNHNN and CDR2 SYGVQD (reference sequence). CDR3 nucleotides: TGCGCCAGCAGTGAAGCGGTCACAGATACGCAGTATTTT. It encodes CASSEAVTDTQYF.

V is TRBV7-9 and J is TRBJ2-7, with TRBD2 matching 8 bases. V shed 7 bases and J 7 bases; nucleotides not matched to a gene: 9. This CDR3 spans 13 amino acids. Germline CDR1 is SEHNR and CDR2 is FQNEAQ (reference sequence). This CDR3 reads CASTLGGGGEQYF. CDR3 bases: TGTGCCAGCACTCTCGGGGGGGGAGGTGAGCAGTACTTC. Complete variable domain (other parts from reference TRBV7-9 and TRBJ2-7): DTGVSQNPRHKITKRGQNVTFRCDPISEHNRLYWYRQTLGQGPEFLTYFQNEAQLEKSRLLSDRFSAERPKGSFSTLEIQRTEQGDSAMYLCASTLGGGGEQYFGPGTRLTVT.

The V and J genes are TRBV6-6 and TRBJ2-5, with D uncertain. The DNA matches TRBJ2-7 better at its end, which makes the J call doubtful. The CDR3 runs 12 residues. Per germline, CDR1 MNHNY and CDR2 SVGAGI (reference sequence). The CDR3 here is CASSLIPYEQYF. The CDR3 DNA reads as TGTGCCAGCAGCCTAATACCCTACGAGCAGTACTTC.

This clone was detected a few times. The gene calls are TRBV6-1 and TRBJ1-6; possibly TRBD1 for D (6 bases). Germline CDR1 MNHNS, CDR2 SASEGT. This CDR3 region has 15 residues. Between the trimmed V and J ends, which lost 6 bases and 7 bases, there was a span of 16 bases. The CDR3 loop reads CASSQTGLWNSPLHF. CDR3 sequence (DNA): TGTGCCAGCAGCCAGACAGGCCTGTGGAATTCACCCCTCCACTTT.

The J gene is TRBJ2-3, the V gene TRBV19, with D possibly matching TRBD2 (5 bases). The CDR3 length is 14 residues. The germline CDR1 and CDR2 sequences are LNHDA and SQIVND (reference sequence). Trimming stripped 3 bases from V and 1 base from J, with 8 bases between. CDR3 residues: CASSILGGTDTQYF. The CDR3 nucleotides are TGTGCCAGTAGTATTCTCGGGGGCACAGATACGCAGTATTTT.

The chain links TRBV2 to TRBJ1-1, with TRBD1 identical over 7 bases. The length of the CDR3 is 17 residues. Germline loops: CDR1 SNHLY, CDR2 FYNNEI. V shed 2 bases, J shed 1 base, and the junction held 10 bases outside the gene matches. The CDR3 reads CASSELVRGVGNTEAFF. The CDR3 region has the DNA TGTGCCAGCAGTGAATTGGTCAGGGGGGTAGGGAACACTGAAGCTTTCTTT.

J is TRBJ1-2 and V is TRBV18; 7 nucleotides agree with TRBD1. CDR3 size: 13 residues. J gave up 6 bases and V 5 bases, and 6 bases lay outside the gene matches. Germline-derived CDR1 and CDR2 are KGHSH and LQKENI. CDR3 DNA sequence: TGTGCCAGCTCAACAGGGACAGCGAATGGCTACACCTTC. It is translated as CASSTGTANGYTF.